This TCR beta chain appears in the sequencing data of a study of cytomegalovirus exposure and HLA in healthy donors. Amplification used 60 Vbeta primers and 13 Jbeta primers. Data came from immunoSEQ multiplex PCR; TCRdb stores just in-frame clones and leaves some out. This table holds about 160,000 clones, approximately 80% found once. Germline CDR1 MNHNY, CDR2 SVGAGI (reference sequence). CDR3 length equals 16 residues. V was shortened by 2 bases and J by 2 bases, with 13 bases between the two germline ends. The V gene is TRBV6-6, the J gene TRBJ1-3; D might be TRBD1 (5 bases). The sequence came from a middle-aged man in good health and CMV-seronegative. Sequences were obtained from PBMCs. CDR3 coding DNA: TGTGCCAGCAGTTACGTCGGGGGAATGCCTGGAAACACCATATATTTT. This translates into CASSYVGGMPGNTIYF.